This T cell receptor (beta chain) was sequenced for a study of blood T cell repertoires in COVID-19. Study-level information: PBMCs, B-cell-depleted T cells, or T cells provided the cDNA or gDNA that made up the material.

The participants were between about 18 and 95 years old and came from some 25 US areas. Recovered status applied to Cohort 3 donors who had two consecutive negative PCRs. It also applied to those with clearance or with symptom resolution. The CDR3 has 14 residues. CDR1 and CDR2 from the germline V gene are LGHNT and FRNRAP. Between the trimmed V and J ends, which lost 5 bases and 6 bases, there was a span of 16 bases. TCRdb's table, derived via immunoSEQ multiplex PCR, lists solely in-frame clones and lacks some. The profile shows 450,000 to 500,000 clones, about 85% of them singletons. The chain is built from TRBV12-5 and TRBJ1-1; D is possibly TRBD1 (5 bases). The sample was PBMCs or T cells enriched from blood (not recorded which). The clonotype was recovered from a woman in her sixties who had recovered from COVID-19. The CDR3 protein is CASGLGAVVAEAFF. Here the CDR3 DNA reads TGTGCTAGTGGTCTAGGGGCCGTGGTGGCTGAAGCTTTCTTT.